This is a list of T cell receptor beta chains from one sample in a study of cytomegalovirus exposure and HLA in healthy donors. The data were produced by immunoSEQ multiplex PCR, yet TCRdb's version contains in-frame clones alone and is incomplete. The table includes a few hundred thousand clones, about nine tenths detected once. Sequencing was done on a sample of PBMCs. The receptors here all came from a girl aged 2-10 years in good health and CMV-seronegative. Both conserved end residues are part of each CDR3. A D gene is named only where the DNA matches it firmly. Size values are once, few and many counts, or a class for expanded clones, and some rows have none.

j_call d_call clone_size cdr3_length v_call cdr3_aa cdr3_nt
TRBJ2-5 TRBD1 . 14 TRBV9 CASSVTGALETQYF TGTGCCAGCAGCGTAACAGGGGCCCTAGAGACCCAGTACTTC
TRBJ2-5 TRBD1 . 15 TRBV19 CASSWGDRGMKTQYF TGTGCCAGTAGTTGGGGGGACAGGGGAATGAAGACCCAGTACTTC
TRBJ2-6 TRBD1 . 18 TRBV7-9 CASSPGQGAYSGANVLTF TGTGCCAGCAGTCCAGGACAGGGGGCGTACTCTGGGGCCAACGTCCTGACTTTC
TRBJ1-2 TRBD1 . 11 TRBV6-1 CASKGAGGYTF TGTGCCAGCAAGGGGGCCGGAGGCTACACCTTC
TRBJ2-1 TRBD1 . 12 TRBV11-2 CASSAGTEEKFF TGTGCCAGCAGCGCCGGGACAGAAGAAAAGTTCTTC
TRBJ2-1 TRBD2 . 17 TRBV6-1 CASSEALRLAGGYEQFF TGTGCCAGCAGTGAAGCCCTTCGACTAGCGGGAGGGTATGAGCAGTTCTTC
TRBJ1-4 . . 18 TRBV27 CASSLRWAGLGGNEKLFF TGTGCCAGCAGTTTAAGGTGGGCAGGCCTCGGGGGTAATGAAAAACTGTTTTTT
TRBJ2-2 TRBD2 . 16 TRBV9 CASSPGLAGSTGELFF TGTGCCAGCAGCCCTGGACTAGCGGGGAGCACCGGGGAGCTGTTTTTT
TRBJ1-2 . . 14 TRBV6-5 CASSYLGVPDGYTF TGTGCCAGCAGTTACCTCGGGGTTCCGGATGGCTACACCTTC
TRBJ1-1 TRBD1 . 13 TRBV10-3 CAIRTGEGTEAFF TGTGCCATCAGGACAGGGGAGGGGACTGAAGCTTTCTTT
TRBJ1-5 . . 14 TRBV28 CASSPQGLDQPQHF TGTGCCAGCAGTCCGCAGGGGCTGGATCAGCCCCAGCATTTT
TRBJ2-7 . . 13 TRBV27 CASSRQGLYEQYF TGTGCCAGCAGTCGACAGGGACTCTACGAGCAGTACTTC
TRBJ2-2 . . 14 TRBV5-6 CASSAIQPTGELFF TGTGCCAGCAGCGCGATTCAACCTACCGGGGAGCTGTTTTTT
TRBJ2-2 TRBD2 . 20 TRBV9 CASSVSQTPLAGEVTGELFF TGTGCCAGCAGCGTCTCCCAAACTCCTCTAGCGGGGGAAGTCACCGGGGAGCTGTTTTTT
TRBJ1-1 . . 13 TRBV6-1 CASNRVGSTEAFF TGTGCCAGCAACAGGGTGGGTTCCACTGAAGCTTTCTTT
TRBJ1-1 . . 14 TRBV11-3 CASSSRGQNTEAFF TGTGCCAGCAGCTCGAGAGGACAGAACACTGAAGCTTTCTTT
TRBJ2-5 . . 15 TRBV6-5 CASSLGGRHGETQYF TGTGCCAGCAGTCTCGGGGGGCGACATGGGGAGACCCAGTACTTC
TRBJ1-1 TRBD1 . 12 TRBV27 CASSRQGREAFF TGTGCCAGCAGTCGACAGGGGAGGGAAGCTTTCTTT
TRBJ2-1 TRBD2 . 14 TRBV10-3 CAISEREDYNEQFF TGTGCCATCAGTGAGCGGGAGGACTACAATGAGCAGTTCTTC
TRBJ2-7 . . 14 TRBV4-1 CASSQDWTLPPWFF TGCGCCAGCAGCCAAGATTGGACACTCCCGCCTTGGTTCTTC
TRBJ1-4 . . 14 TRBV27 CASSLRQPNEKLFF TGTGCCAGCAGCTTACGACAGCCCAATGAAAAACTGTTTTTT
TRBJ1-1 TRBD1 . 14 TRBV5-1 CASSGQGRGNEAFF TGCGCCAGCAGCGGCCAAGGCAGGGGGAATGAAGCTTTCTTT
TRBJ2-7 TRBD1 once 15 TRBV27 CASSFEATGYYEQYF TGTGCCAGCAGTTTTGAAGCGACAGGGTACTACGAGCAGTACTTC
TRBJ2-3 TRBD2 . 18 TRBV11-2 CASSPRSGLAGGTDTQYF TGTGCCAGCAGCCCCCGTTCTGGACTAGCGGGGGGGACAGATACGCAGTATTTT
TRBJ2-3 . few 14 TRBV2 CASREEAITDTQYF TGTGCCAGCCGGGAAGAAGCAATCACAGATACGCAGTATTTT
TRBJ1-3 . once 14 TRBV5-1 CASSLSRSGNTIYF TGCGCCAGCAGCTTGTCCAGGTCAGGAAACACCATATATTTT